These 11 T cell receptor beta chains were sequenced from one sample in a study of blood T cell repertoires in COVID-19. TCRdb's table, derived via immunoSEQ multiplex PCR, lists solely in-frame clones and lacks some. The sample consists of 200,000 to 250,000 clones, about four fifths of them appearing once. Source material: PBMCs or T cells enriched from blood (not recorded which). The origin of the receptors is a woman aged 40 to 49 who had recovered from COVID-19.

This chain joins TRBV19 and TRBJ2-2, with TRBD1 identical over 10 bases. Trimming removed 5 bases from V and 4 bases from J; junction bases left unmatched: 7. This CDR3 is 16 amino acids long. Germline loops: CDR1 LNHDA, CDR2 SQIVND (reference sequence). The CDR3 protein is CASSPGTGVGTGELFF. The CDR3 nucleotides are TGTGCCAGTAGTCCCGGGACAGGGGTCGGCACCGGGGAGCTGTTTTTT.

The chain employs TRBV5-1 and TRBJ2-1; possible D gene TRBD2, 7 bases. The CDR3 consists of 16 residues. V gave up 4 bases and J gave up 9 bases, with 23 bases separating them. CDR1 is SGHRS and CDR2 is YFSETQ in the germline V gene. The CDR3 DNA follows: TGCGCCAGCAGCCGGGGGCCAGGGAGGGACTGGGGTGAGCAGTTCTTC. It codes for CASSRGPGRDWGEQFF.

This chain links TRBV3-1 (or the pseudogene TRBV3-2) with TRBJ2-7; a weak D match, TRBD1 (6 bases). The CDR3 is 13 amino acids. Germline loops: CDR1 LGHDT, CDR2 YNNKEL (reference sequence). Deletions cut 2 bases from V and 6 bases from J, with 11 bases between. Here the CDR3 reads CASSQYYRVEQYV. The CDR3 bases are TGTGCCAGCAGCCAATATTACAGGGTCGAGCAGTACGTC.

V and J are TRBV4-1 and TRBJ2-3; 7 nucleotides align to TRBD2. The CDR3 contains 17 residues. Germline V gene sequence: CDR1 MGHRA, CDR2 YSYEKL. V trimming: 4 bases; J trimming: 1 base; junction bases outside the gene matches: 11. This CDR3 reads CASSPVIARERTDTQYF. The CDR3 DNA follows: TGCGCCAGCAGCCCCGTAATAGCGCGGGAGCGCACAGATACGCAGTATTTT.

The V gene is TRBV24-1, the J gene TRBJ2-2; the D gene is possibly TRBD1 (6 bases). Germline-derived CDR1 and CDR2 are KGHDR and SFDVKD. The CDR3 length is 17 residues. Trimming cost V 0 bases and J 1 base, with 11 bases left between them. CDR3 residues: CATSDLSGRGNTGELFF. CDR3 nucleotides: TGTGCCACCAGTGATTTGTCCGGCAGGGGGAACACCGGGGAGCTGTTTTTT.

V usage is TRBV2 and J usage is TRBJ1-6; D gene ambiguous. V was shortened by 1 base and J by 7 bases, with 8 bases between the two germline ends. The CDR3 runs to 14 residues. The germline V gene encodes CDR1 SNHLY and CDR2 FYNNEI. CDR3 nucleotides: TGTGCCAGCAGTGAAGACACAGTAAATTCACCCCTCCACTTT. Residues: CASSEDTVNSPLHF.

The chain joins TRBV24-1 to TRBJ2-1; D is possibly TRBD1 (5 bases). The CDR3 is made up of 13 amino acids. Germline CDR1 and CDR2: KGHDR and SFDVKD. The V gene lost 3 bases and the J gene lost 5 bases, with 7 bases spanning the gap. In nucleotides, the CDR3 is TGTGCCACCAGTGATGGGGCAGACAATGAGCAGTTCTTC. Translation: CATSDGADNEQFF.

The chain joins TRBV25-1 to TRBJ1-4; 8 positions match TRBD1. CDR1 MGHDK and CDR2 SYGVNS come from the germline V gene. Germline trimming cut 8 bases from V and 8 bases from J; bases unmatched to any gene: 7. CDR3 length equals 13 residues. The CDR3 sequence is CASLDRGGEKLFF. CDR3 bases: TGTGCCAGCCTTGACAGGGGTGGAGAAAAACTGTTTTTT.

The V call is TRBV28, the J call TRBJ1-5; the match to TRBD1 covers 8 bases. The CDR3 is 17 residues long. Trimming at V came to 3 bases and at J to 3 bases, leaving 10 bases not matched to a gene. Germline V gene sequence: CDR1 MDHEN, CDR2 SYDVKM. The CDR3 sequence is CASSFVKWTGFNQPQHF. CDR3 DNA: TGTGCCAGCAGTTTCGTTAAATGGACAGGGTTCAATCAGCCCCAGCATTTT.

The rearrangement uses TRBV24-1 and TRBJ1-6, with a possible D match to TRBD1 (6 bases). The CDR3 covers 13 residues. The germline V gene has CDR1 KGHDR and CDR2 SFDVKD. Trimming took off 10 bases at V and 7 bases at J, with 13 bases between the two ends. CDR3 DNA: TGTGCCACAGCGGGACAAGCGAATTCACCCCTCCACTTT. Protein sequence: CATAGQANSPLHF.

The CDR3 loop reads CASRGRGTAYGYTF. CDR3 in DNA: TGTGCCAGCAGAGGAAGGGGCACCGCGTATGGCTACACCTTC. V and J are TRBV27 and TRBJ1-2; possible D gene TRBD1, 5 bases. The length of the CDR3 is 14 residues. V lost 6 bases and J 5 bases, leaving 16 bases between the germline ends. In germline, CDR1 is MNHEY, CDR2 SMNVEV (reference sequence).